This is a list of T cell receptor beta chains from one sample in a study of Tregs in tolerant kidney transplant recipients. Profiled with immunoSEQ multiplex PCR; TCRdb holds only in-frame clones, not every one. The sample has about 46,000 clones, under 95% seen once; the top ten hold about 0.7%. Sequencing was done on a sample of Tregs from blood. The source of these receptors is a human donor in good health. Each CDR3 is given with its conserved first and last residue. D genes are given only for firm matches. Clone size, where shown, is once, few, many, or a class for clones that have expanded.

V: TRBV5-1
D: TRBD2
size: .
J: TRBJ2-5
CDR3: CASSFQLKAGVKETQYF
DNA: TGCGCCAGCAGCTTTCAACTCAAGGCGGGGGTGAAAGAGACCCAGTACTTC

V: TRBV6-1
D: .
size: .
J: TRBJ2-7
CDR3: CASGHRSSYEQYF
DNA: TGTGCCAGCGGCCACAGGTCCTCCTACGAGCAGTACTTC

V: TRBV5-6
D: .
size: .
J: TRBJ2-5
CDR3: CASSPGPTQETQYF
DNA: TGTGCCAGCAGCCCGGGACCGACCCAAGAGACCCAGTACTTC

V: TRBV18
D: .
size: .
J: TRBJ2-7
CDR3: CASSLTGESYEQYF
DNA: TGTGCCAGCTCACTAACGGGGGAATCCTACGAGCAGTACTTC

V: TRBV4-1
D: .
size: .
J: TRBJ1-2
CDR3: CASSQGTGFFSGYTF
DNA: TGCGCCAGCAGCCAAGGAACAGGATTCTTCTCGGGCTACACCTTC

V: TRBV12-5
D: .
size: .
J: TRBJ2-3
CDR3: CASALSSDTQYF
DNA: TGTGCTAGTGCCCTTTCATCAGATACGCAGTATTTT

V: TRBV7-6
D: TRBD1
size: .
J: TRBJ2-6
CDR3: CASSLFGTGGAGANVLTF
DNA: TGTGCCAGCAGCTTGTTCGGGACAGGGGGCGCCGGGGCCAACGTCCTGACTTTC

V: TRBV5-4
D: .
size: once
J: TRBJ2-3
CDR3: CASSLPSGHPDSGYTDTQYF
DNA: TGTGCCAGCAGTCTCCCCTCCGGACACCCAGATAGCGGTTACACAGATACGCAGTATTTT

V: TRBV19
D: TRBD1
size: once
J: TRBJ2-5
CDR3: CASSILGQGETQYF
DNA: TGTGCCAGTAGTATCCTGGGACAGGGAGAGACCCAGTACTTC

V: TRBV30
D: .
size: .
J: TRBJ1-1
CDR3: CAWQGMAEAFF
DNA: TGTGCCTGGCAGGGGATGGCTGAAGCTTTCTTT

V: TRBV7-9
D: TRBD1
size: .
J: TRBJ2-7
CDR3: CASSLHPGQGAGEQYF
DNA: TGTGCCAGCAGCTTGCACCCGGGACAGGGGGCAGGGGAGCAGTACTTC

V: TRBV6-5
D: .
size: few
J: TRBJ2-7
CDR3: CASRRRGSSRDEQYF
DNA: TGTGCCAGCCGAAGAAGGGGGTCCTCTCGCGACGAGCAGTACTTC

V: TRBV7-2
D: .
size: few
J: TRBJ1-5
CDR3: CASSLVEGQPQHF
DNA: TGTGCCAGCAGCTTAGTTGAGGGTCAGCCCCAGCATTTT

V: TRBV27
D: .
size: .
J: TRBJ1-1
CDR3: CASSGGGATEAFF
DNA: TGTGCCAGCAGCGGAGGGGGGGCTACTGAAGCTTTCTTT

V: TRBV6-6
D: TRBD1
size: .
J: TRBJ1-1
CDR3: CASSTGTGKAFF
DNA: TGTGCCAGCAGTACCGGGACAGGGAAAGCTTTCTTT

V: TRBV7-2
D: TRBD2
size: .
J: TRBJ2-1
CDR3: CASSPGGGVRSEQFF
DNA: TGTGCCAGCAGCCCCGGGGGGGGAGTGAGGAGTGAGCAGTTCTTC

V: TRBV7-9
D: .
size: .
J: TRBJ2-3
CDR3: CASSLVGQGRGTSTDTQYF
DNA: TGTGCCAGCAGCTTAGTCGGCCAGGGAAGGGGGACTAGCACAGATACGCAGTATTTT

V: TRBV12-5
D: TRBD2
size: .
J: TRBJ2-2
CDR3: CASGGRGTGELFF
DNA: TGTGCTAGTGGGGGGAGGGGCACCGGGGAGCTGTTTTTT

V: TRBV18
D: TRBD1
size: .
J: TRBJ1-1
CDR3: CASSPLKGQGTEAFF
DNA: TGTGCCAGCTCACCATTAAAGGGACAGGGCACTGAAGCTTTCTTT

V: TRBV5-1
D: .
size: .
J: TRBJ1-1
CDR3: CASSGQLNTEAFF
DNA: TGCGCCAGCAGCGGACAGCTGAACACTGAAGCTTTCTTT

V: TRBV5-6
D: .
size: .
J: TRBJ2-3
CDR3: CASSFTDTQYF
DNA: TGTGCCAGCAGCTTCACAGATACGCAGTATTTT

V: TRBV30
D: .
size: .
J: TRBJ1-1
CDR3: CAWISPRRSHTEAFF
DNA: TGTGCCTGGATATCACCCCGGAGGAGTCACACTGAAGCTTTCTTT

V: TRBV5-1
D: .
size: .
J: TRBJ2-1
CDR3: CASSLATGSYNEQFF
DNA: TGCGCCAGCAGCTTGGCGACAGGTTCCTACAATGAGCAGTTCTTC

V: TRBV28
D: TRBD1
size: .
J: TRBJ1-1
CDR3: CASKGTGPVGGTEAFF
DNA: TGTGCCAGCAAGGGGACAGGGCCCGTCGGCGGCACTGAAGCTTTCTTT

V: TRBV19
D: .
size: few
J: TRBJ1-1
CDR3: CASSIEGGTEAFF
DNA: TGTGCCAGTAGTATAGAAGGGGGCACTGAAGCTTTCTTT

V: TRBV6-6
D: .
size: .
J: TRBJ1-1
CDR3: CASSYSGANTEAFF
DNA: TGTGCCAGCAGTTACTCGGGTGCTAACACTGAAGCTTTCTTT